Shown below are 30 T cell receptor beta chains from a single sample sequenced in a study of blood T cell repertoires in COVID-19. Profiled with immunoSEQ multiplex PCR; TCRdb holds only in-frame clones, not every one. The table has approximately 130,000 clones, around four fifths seen once. Sequencing was done on a sample of peripheral blood. The receptors shown here come from a human donor in a cohort sampled during active COVID-19.

V is TRBV9 and J is TRBJ2-1; 7 positions match TRBD2. The germline V gene has CDR1 SGDLS and CDR2 YYNGEE. The junction had 7 bases not matched to a gene; V was cut back by 4 bases and J by 6 bases. The CDR3 has 14 amino acids. CDR3 sequence (DNA): TGTGCCAGCAGCCGGGGGAGGGCCCTCAATGAGCAGTTCTTC. Amino acids: CASSRGRALNEQFF.

The chain uses TRBV25-1 and TRBJ2-3, with 8 bases aligning to TRBD1. Trimming removed 6 bases from V and 4 bases from J; junction bases left unmatched: 15. Germline values: CDR1 MGHDK, CDR2 SYGVNS. CDR3 size: 17 residues. CDR3 bases: TGTGCCAGCAGCCCCAGGGGGCGCGGCTCGACGGCAGATACGCAGTATTTT. It specifies CASSPRGRGSTADTQYF.

The V and J genes are TRBV19 and TRBJ2-3; 10 bases map to TRBD2. With 8 bases clipped from V and 5 bases from J, the junction kept 13 bases outside the gene matches. The CDR3 sequence is 16 residues long. In germline, CDR1 is LNHDA, CDR2 SQIVND (reference sequence). CDR3 DNA: TGTGCCAGTGGTCGGGGAGCGGGAGGGCCTGGAGATACGCAGTATTTT. Encoded protein: CASGRGAGGPGDTQYF.

CDR3 sequence reads: CATSRGTGAGNQPQHF. DNA for the CDR3: TGTGCCACCAGCCGAGGAACAGGGGCGGGCAATCAGCCCCAGCATTTT. The chain uses TRBV15 and TRBJ1-5, with TRBD1 matching 7 bases. The CDR3 spans 16 residues. Germline CDR1 LNHNV, CDR2 YYDKDF (reference sequence). The junction had 9 bases not matched to a gene; V was cut back by 5 bases and J by 2 bases.

The CDR3 region is CASSRGGSTDTQYF. The DNA of the CDR3 is TGTGCCAGCAGCCGGGGGGGTAGCACAGATACGCAGTATTTT. This chain joins TRBV9 and TRBJ2-3; TRBD2 aligns across 8 bases. This CDR3 is built from 14 residues. The trim removed 4 bases at V and 0 bases at J, leaving 1 base unmatched. The germline CDR1 and CDR2 sequences are SGDLS and YYNGEE. Complete variable domain (other parts from reference TRBV9 and TRBJ2-3): DSGVTQTPKHLITATGQRVTLRCSPRSGDLSVYWYQQSLDQGLQFLIQYYNGEERAKGNILERFSAQQFPDLHSELNLSSLELGDSALYFCASSRGGSTDTQYFGPGTRLTVL.

V usage is TRBV29-1 and J usage is TRBJ1-2, with 8 bases aligning to TRBD1. Trimming cost V 5 bases and J 7 bases; bases outside gene matches: 15. The CDR3 runs 15 residues. Germline assignment: CDR1 SQVTM and CDR2 ANQGSEA. CDR3 residues: CSVTRQTGVEGGYTF. As DNA, the CDR3 is TGCAGCGTTACACGGCAGACAGGGGTTGAGGGTGGCTACACCTTC.

V gene TRBV19 combines with J gene TRBJ1-2; D is ambiguous. This CDR3 spans 15 amino acids. Germline CDR1 reads LNHDA; CDR2 reads SQIVND (reference sequence). The V end was cut by 6 bases, the J end by 8 bases, with 22 bases between. CDR3 in DNA: TGTGCCAGTAGCCCAGCCCGAGGAGGATCGTTAGGCTACACCTTC. Amino acids: CASSPARGGSLGYTF.

V and J are TRBV6-5 and TRBJ1-2, with TRBD1 as a possible D gene (5 bases). The CDR3 consists of 15 residues. Trimming took off 2 bases at V and 2 bases at J, with 12 bases between the two ends. Per the germline V gene, CDR1 is MNHEY and CDR2 is SVGAGI. CDR3 region: CASSYRGDLNYGYTF. The CDR3 nucleotides read TGTGCCAGCAGTTACAGGGGCGACCTAAACTATGGCTACACCTTC.

This clone has only a few counts. The rearrangement joins TRBV27 to TRBJ1-2; D gene ambiguous. CDR1 MNHEY and CDR2 SMNVEV come from the germline V gene (reference sequence). V lost 0 bases and J lost 4, with 9 bases in between. CDR3 length: 14 residues. This chain's CDR3 is CASSLSAQAYGYTF. In nucleotides, the CDR3 is TGTGCCAGCAGTTTATCTGCGCAGGCCTATGGCTACACCTTC.

The V gene is TRBV7-3, the J gene TRBJ1-1; a possible D gene is TRBD1 (5 bases). The CDR3 runs 14 residues. With 3 bases removed from V and 1 base from J, the gap between germline ends came to 9 bases. CDR1 is SGHTA and CDR2 is FQGTGA in the germline V gene. The CDR3 spells CASSLGGWNTEAFF. The CDR3 DNA sequence: TGTGCCAGCAGCTTGGGGGGATGGAACACTGAAGCTTTCTTT.

In this sample, this clone turned up once. The chain uses TRBV6-2 or TRBV6-3 and TRBJ2-2, with D perhaps matching TRBD1 (5 bases). The CDR3 is made up of 14 amino acids. From germline, CDR1 is MNHEY and CDR2 SVGEGT. Trimming stripped 0 bases from V and 7 bases from J, with 9 bases between. In DNA, the CDR3 is TGTGCCAGCAGTTACTCCAGGGTAGACGGGGAGCTGTTTTTT. It is translated as CASSYSRVDGELFF.

The chain couples TRBV27 to TRBJ2-4; TRBD2 matches at 7 bases. The V segment lost 0 bases and the J segment 7 bases; nucleotides outside the gene matches: 6. Germline values: CDR1 MNHEY, CDR2 SMNVEV (reference sequence). The CDR3 extends over 15 amino acids. Written as DNA, the CDR3 is TGTGCCAGCAGTTTATCGTGGGAGGGCGGGAACATTCAGTACTTC. This gives the protein CASSLSWEGGNIQYF.

The chain couples TRBV5-1 to TRBJ2-2; 7 nucleotides align to TRBD1. The germline V gene encodes CDR1 SGHRS and CDR2 YFSETQ. The V segment lost 4 bases and the J segment 4 bases; nucleotides outside the gene matches: 4. CDR3 length: 14 amino acids. This CDR3 is CASSRTGSTGELFF. Here the CDR3 DNA reads TGCGCCAGCAGCCGGACAGGATCCACCGGGGAGCTGTTTTTT. Filled out from reference TRBV5-1 and TRBJ2-2, the complete variable domain reads KAGVTQTPRYLIKTRGQQVTLSCSPISGHRSVSWYQQTPGQGLQFLFEYFSETQRNKGNFPGRFSGRQFSNSRSEMNVSTLELGDSALYLCASSRTGSTGELFFGEGSRLTVL.

DNA for the CDR3: TGTGCCAGCAGCTGGGGGGCTAGCGGGGCGACTACCGGGGAGCTGTTTTTT. It translates to CASSWGASGATTGELFF. The chain uses TRBV7-2 and TRBJ2-2; 9 bases agree with TRBD2. This CDR3 comprises 17 residues. J lost 5 bases, V lost 4 bases, and 11 bases had no gene match. Looked up from germline, CDR1 is SGHTA and CDR2 is FQGNSA.

The chain recombines TRBV5-4 with TRBJ1-2; D unclear. The ends were cut back, 1 base at V and 8 bases at J, with 9 bases in the middle. Germline V gene lookup returns CDR1 SGHNT and CDR2 YYREEE (reference sequence). The CDR3 consists of 12 residues. CDR3 amino acids: CASSLTPVGYTF. For the CDR3, the DNA is TGTGCCAGCAGCTTGACCCCAGTAGGCTACACCTTC.

The chain's CDR3 is CASSFAEATDTQYF. The CDR3 coding sequence is TGTGCCAGCAGTTTCGCGGAGGCCACAGATACGCAGTATTTT. This rearrangement joins TRBV28 to TRBJ2-3, with D tentatively TRBD2 (5 bases). The V end lost 3 bases, the J end lost 2 bases, and 9 bases lay between the germline ends. The CDR3 consists of 14 residues. Germline assignment: CDR1 MDHEN and CDR2 SYDVKM.

The chain has TRBV11-3 and TRBJ1-2; possibly TRBD1 for D (6 bases). Deletions cut 3 bases from V and 2 bases from J, with 10 bases between. This CDR3 has 14 residues. Germline CDR1 and CDR2: SGHNT and YENEEA. The CDR3 bases are TGTGCCAGCAGCTTCGGACAGACAAACTATGGCTACACCTTC. This codes for CASSFGQTNYGYTF. The variable domain in full, with the rest retrieved from reference TRBV11-3 and TRBJ1-2, is EAGVVQSPRYKIIEKKQPVAFWCNPISGHNTLYWYLQNLGQGPELLIRYENEEAVDDSQLPKDRFSAERLKGVDSTLKIQPAELGDSAVYLCASSFGQTNYGYTFGSGTRLTVV.

The chain combines TRBV11-2 with TRBJ2-7; 9 bases align to TRBD1. This CDR3 has 15 amino acids. Germline V lookup: CDR1 SGHAT, CDR2 FQNNGV. J lost 6 bases, V lost 0 bases, and 6 bases had no gene match. CDR3 nucleotide sequence: TGTGCCAGCAGCTTAGATCATGGGACAGGGCGCGAGCAGTACTTC. Its protein is CASSLDHGTGREQYF.

This sequence joins TRBV28 and TRBJ1-1; TRBD1 is a possible D gene (6 bases). The CDR3 loop spans 17 amino acids. Trimming removed 1 base from V and 3 bases from J, with 18 bases in between. In germline, CDR1 is MDHEN, CDR2 SYDVKM. The CDR3 reads CASSLYPAPGEDTEAFF. As DNA, the CDR3 is TGTGCCAGCAGTTTATATCCCGCCCCAGGGGAAGACACTGAAGCTTTCTTT.

This clone was counted between two and nine times. The chain links TRBV7-9 to TRBJ2-1; D might be TRBD1 (5 bases). The CDR3 spans 14 residues. Trimming removed 2 bases from V and 8 bases from J, with 13 bases in between. Germline V gives CDR1 SEHNR, CDR2 FQNEAQ (reference sequence). The CDR3 DNA sequence: TGTGCCAGCAGCTTATTGCAGGGTCGGGATGAGCAGTTCTTC. It translates to CASSLLQGRDEQFF.

CDR3 sequence reads: CAWSVQAYEQYF. DNA for the CDR3: TGTGCCTGGAGTGTACAGGCCTACGAGCAGTACTTC. V is TRBV30 and J is TRBJ2-7, with a tentative D call TRBD1 (5 bases). The germline V and J ends were trimmed by 0 bases and 2 bases, with 5 bases remaining between them. The CDR3 is made up of 12 amino acids. CDR1 and CDR2 (germline): GTSNPN, SVGIG (reference sequence).

DNA of the CDR3: TGTGCCAGCAGCCCGACTAGCGGGAGCGCAGATACGCAGTATTTT. Translated, it gives CASSPTSGSADTQYF. The genes are TRBV28 and TRBJ2-3; 12 nucleotides align to TRBD2. The CDR3 covers 15 residues. The J segment lost 4 bases and the V segment lost 6 bases, leaving 5 bases of the junction unmatched. The germline V gene encodes CDR1 MDHEN and CDR2 SYDVKM.

This chain links TRBV28 with TRBJ1-2, with 8 bases fitting TRBD1. In germline, CDR1 is MDHEN, CDR2 SYDVKM. J gave up 5 bases and V 6 bases, and 5 bases lay outside the gene matches. CDR3 length equals 13 residues. The CDR3 coding sequence is TGTGCCAGCAGCACCGGACAGGGATATGGCTACACCTTC. This encodes CASSTGQGYGYTF.

The chain uses TRBV10-1 and TRBJ2-7, with D possibly being TRBD2 (6 bases). The CDR3 has 13 residues. Between the trimmed V and J ends, which lost 7 bases and 2 bases, there was a span of 12 bases. Germline assignment: CDR1 WNHNN and CDR2 SYGVQD (reference sequence). This chain's CDR3 is CASKGLTTYEQYF. CDR3 nucleotide sequence: TGCGCCAGCAAGGGACTTACTACCTACGAGCAGTACTTC.

The V gene is TRBV4-1, the J gene TRBJ2-5; weak D call: TRBD1 (5 bases). The germline gives CDR1 MGHRA, CDR2 YSYEKL. V lost 3 bases and J 5 bases, leaving 7 bases between the germline ends. This CDR3 is 12 amino acids long. CDR3 DNA sequence: TGCGCCAGCAGCCATCCAGGGGAGACCCAGTACTTC. Residues: CASSHPGETQYF.

V and J are TRBV6-6 and TRBJ1-2; 7 bases are shared with TRBD1. V lost 4 bases to trimming and J lost 2 bases; unmatched junction nucleotides: 10. Per the germline V gene, CDR1 is MNHNY and CDR2 is SVGAGI (reference sequence). The CDR3 extends over 16 amino acids. CDR3 protein: CASSSGTVRVNYGYTF. In nucleotides, the CDR3 is TGTGCCAGCAGTTCCGGGACAGTGAGAGTCAACTATGGCTACACCTTC.

V is TRBV24-1 and J is TRBJ2-1; 7 bases fit TRBD2. J was trimmed by 12 bases and V by 3 bases; bases with no gene match: 7. Per germline, CDR1 KGHDR and CDR2 SFDVKD. The CDR3 totals 13 residues. CDR3 loop: CATSDPGLDRQFF. DNA of the CDR3: TGTGCCACCAGTGATCCCGGACTAGATCGGCAGTTCTTC.

The chain combines TRBV18 with TRBJ2-7; 9 bases fit TRBD2. The CDR3 covers 16 residues. V trimming: 2 bases; J trimming: 3 bases; junction bases outside the gene matches: 8. Germline V gene sequence: CDR1 KGHSH, CDR2 LQKENI. The CDR3 spells CASSPSLRGGFYEQYF. For the CDR3, the DNA is TGTGCCAGCTCACCATCCTTGCGGGGGGGGTTCTACGAGCAGTACTTC.

This clone has only one observation. The chain joins TRBV3-1 (or the pseudogene TRBV3-2) to TRBJ1-2; maybe TRBD1 (6 bases). This CDR3 is 15 amino acids long. CDR1 LGHDT and CDR2 YNNKEL come from the germline V gene (reference sequence). The V and J ends lost 4 bases and 6 bases respectively, with 18 bases between them. The CDR3 here is CASSPLAGGKNGYTF. The CDR3 coding sequence is TGTGCCAGCAGCCCCCTGGCGGGGGGCAAAAATGGCTACACCTTC.

This clone showed up just a few times. The genes are TRBV3-1 (or the pseudogene TRBV3-2) and TRBJ2-1, with D perhaps matching TRBD1 (6 bases). The CDR3 runs to 14 residues. Trimming removed 3 bases at V and 4 bases at J, with 10 bases between. The germline V gene encodes CDR1 LGHDT and CDR2 YNNKEL (reference sequence). In DNA form, the CDR3 reads TGTGCCAGCAGCCAGCGGACAGTATACAATGAGCAGTTCTTC. Amino acids: CASSQRTVYNEQFF.